The T cell receptor (beta chain) under discussion was sequenced for a study of blood T cell repertoires in COVID-19 (dated by TCRdb to 2018 to 2020). About the full investigation: The collaborator samples originated in the United States, Italy and Spain and spanned the acute and convalescent phases of COVID-19. Deeply sampled blood TCRbeta repertoires from subjects exposed to, actively infected with, or recovered from COVID-19 were included in the dataset. A de-identified subject ID, COVID-19 status, age in years and sex were almost always included in the sample metadata. The prospective study material was composed of cDNA or gDNA derived from T cells, B-cell-depleted T cells, or PBMCs. HLA class I and class II types, where available, came from metadata supplied by the sample provider rather than from assay-based typing. The samples were drawn from the first 160 participants of the ongoing ImmuneRACE study and from over a thousand subjects provided by 6 global collaborators. The repertoires were released in a freely available public database meant as a resource for research on the immune response to SARS-CoV-2. Overall study outcomes, separate from this receptor: Clinical and demographic metadata were provided uncurated, with the amount varying by source and participant.

Another Seattle source contributed samples from volunteer blood donors who had recovered from COVID-19. Collaborating institutions collected whole blood in K2EDTA tubes following their own protocols. For TCRbeta analysis, collaborators shipped samples as frozen whole blood, isolated PBMCs, or DNA extracted from either of those sample types. TCRbeta CDR3 regions were amplified from genomic DNA by means of the immunoSEQ Assay, a bias-controlled multiplex PCR. On the authors' methods: Within the assay, amplification of reference gene primers was used to estimate how many nucleated cells each sample contained. To quantify the absolute abundance of each unique TCRbeta CDR3 rearrangement, sequence reads were collapsed and filtered. For each sample, productive Simpson clonality was calculated as the square root of Simpson's diversity index over productive rearrangements. TCRdb obtained this table from immuneACCESS and retained in-frame rearrangements with V and J assigned. These tables miss some clones; where compared with another copy, unresolved V genes account for less than half of the shortfall, and the remainder is unexplained. V, J and clone size were drawn from that table, and D and trimming were deduced from the DNA. The sample records approximately 240,000 clones, roughly four fifths of which are singletons. Around 2.7% of the sample is held by the ten biggest clonotypes.

As to this clone: Its specific antigen is unknown. Qualities for individual bases were not recorded, and no much larger clone is one base off.

Trimming leaves V shorter by 8 bases and J shorter by 5 bases, with the junction holding 10 bases beyond the gene matches. The germline V gene (reference sequence) yields MNHEY for CDR1 and SMNVEV for CDR2. The CDR3 has 14 amino acids, counting the end cysteine and phenylalanine. Only the CDR3 part of the read is kept: 42 bases, read in frame from the first base. The rearranged segments are TRBV27 and TRBJ1-2, with 8 bases aligning to TRBD1. Sequenced input: peripheral blood. This TCR was sampled from a woman between 25 and 40 years old who had recovered from COVID-19. The bases read TGTGCCAGCCGTACCATAGGACAGGGATATGGCTACACCTTC. Translated, it reads CASRTIGQGYGYTF.